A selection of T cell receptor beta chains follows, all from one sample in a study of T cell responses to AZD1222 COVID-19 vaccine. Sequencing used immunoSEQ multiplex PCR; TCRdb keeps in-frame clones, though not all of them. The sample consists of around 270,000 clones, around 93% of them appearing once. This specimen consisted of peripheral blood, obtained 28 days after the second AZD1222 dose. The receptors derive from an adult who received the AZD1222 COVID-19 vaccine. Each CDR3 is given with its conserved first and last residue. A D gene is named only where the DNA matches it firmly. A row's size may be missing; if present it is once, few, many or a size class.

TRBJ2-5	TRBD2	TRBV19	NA	TGTGCCAGTAGTATAGGGGGAGGGGCCAACGTCCAAGAGACCCAGTACTTC	CASSIGGGANVQETQYF
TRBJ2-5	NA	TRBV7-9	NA	TGTGCCAGCAGCTTAGGGTCGGGACAAGAGACCCAGTACTTC	CASSLGSGQETQYF
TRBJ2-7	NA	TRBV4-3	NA	TGCGCCAGCACTCGTAGTGTGAGCTCCTACGAGCAGTACTTC	CASTRSVSSYEQYF
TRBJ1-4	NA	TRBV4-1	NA	TGCGCCAGCAGCCAAGATCCCAGGGTGAACGAAAAACTGTTTTTT	CASSQDPRVNEKLFF
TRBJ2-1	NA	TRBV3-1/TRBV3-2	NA	TGTGCCAGCGGAAGGAGCGGTAATTACAATGAGCAGTTCTTC	CASGRSGNYNEQFF
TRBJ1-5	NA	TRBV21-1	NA	TGTGCCGGCCTCCGAGAGGGGATGGAGCCCCAGCATTTT	CAGLREGMEPQHF
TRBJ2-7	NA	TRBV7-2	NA	TGTGCCAGCAGCTCTAGAATGTCGAGGGAGCAGTACTTC	CASSSRMSREQYF
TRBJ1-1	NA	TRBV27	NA	TGTGCCAGCAGTACGGGGGGCACTGAAGCTTTCTTT	CASSTGGTEAFF
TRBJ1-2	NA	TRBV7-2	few	TGTGCCAGCACCCTTGGGGCAGGGAACTATGGCTACACCTTC	CASTLGAGNYGYTF
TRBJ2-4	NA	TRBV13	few	TGTGCCAGCAGCCATCGGCAAGCAGCGAGCAAAAACATTCAGTACTTC	CASSHRQAASKNIQYF
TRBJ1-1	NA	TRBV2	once	TGTGCCAGCAGGGACACAGGAGAAGCTTTCTTT	CASRDTGEAFF
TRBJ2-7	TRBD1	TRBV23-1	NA	TGCGCCAGCAGTCAGTCCACGGGACAGGGTAACTACGAGCAGTACTTC	CASSQSTGQGNYEQYF
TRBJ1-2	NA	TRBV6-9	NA	TGTGCCAGCAGTTATAGTGGGAGGCAGGCCCGAGGTGGCTACACCTTC	CASSYSGRQARGGYTF
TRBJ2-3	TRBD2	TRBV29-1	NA	TGCAGCGTTCTATCCCGGCAGGGAGGGGATACGCAGTATTTT	CSVLSRQGGDTQYF
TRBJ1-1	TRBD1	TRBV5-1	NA	TGCGCCAGCAGCTTGCAGGGGGTAGACACTGAAGCTTTCTTT	CASSLQGVDTEAFF
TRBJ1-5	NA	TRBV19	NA	TGTGCCAGTAGCTCAGGGCGGGGGACTCAGCCCCAGCATTTT	CASSSGRGTQPQHF
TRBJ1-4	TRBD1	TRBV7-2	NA	TGTGCCAGCAGCTCGACAGGGGGCTTGTCTAATGAAAAACTGTTTTTT	CASSSTGGLSNEKLFF
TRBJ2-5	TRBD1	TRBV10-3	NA	TGTGCCATAGGGGGACAGCTTGGGGAGACCCAGTACTTC	CAIGGQLGETQYF
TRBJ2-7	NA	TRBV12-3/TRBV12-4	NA	TGTGCCAGCCGTGAAACGGGGGAGCAGTACTTC	CASRETGEQYF
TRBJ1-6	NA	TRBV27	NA	TGTGCCAGCAGTTTGGGAGGGGTGAATTCACCCCTCCACTTT	CASSLGGVNSPLHF
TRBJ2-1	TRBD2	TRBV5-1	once	TGCGCCAGCAGCTGGGCGGGAGTCCCAAATGAGCAGTTCTTC	CASSWAGVPNEQFF
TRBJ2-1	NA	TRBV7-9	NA	TGTGCCAGCCTCGGACTTTTCTACAATGAGCAGTTCTTC	CASLGLFYNEQFF
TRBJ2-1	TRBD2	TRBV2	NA	TGTGCCAGCAGTGAGCGGGAGGGCCAATCCCGGTTCTTC	CASSEREGQSRFF
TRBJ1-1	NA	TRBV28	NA	TGTGCCAGCAGGAGCGGTGCAACGGCTTTCTTT	CASRSGATAFF
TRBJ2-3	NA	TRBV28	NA	TGTGCCAGCAGTTTATTAGGGGGGAGTGGCACAGATACGCAGTATTTT	CASSLLGGSGTDTQYF
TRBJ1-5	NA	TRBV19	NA	TGTGCCAGTAGTCCCCAGGGTGGGAGCAATCAGCCCCAGCATTTT	CASSPQGGSNQPQHF
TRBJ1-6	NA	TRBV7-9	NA	TGTGCCAGCAGCTTTACCGACGGGCACTCACCCCTCCACTTT	CASSFTDGHSPLHF
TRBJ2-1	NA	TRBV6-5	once	TGTGCCAGCAGTATAGCGGATCCGTCCTACAATGAGCAGTTCTTC	CASSIADPSYNEQFF
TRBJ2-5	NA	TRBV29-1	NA	TGCAGCGTACACCTCCAAGAGACCCAGTACTTC	CSVHLQETQYF
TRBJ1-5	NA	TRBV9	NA	TGTGCCAGCAGCGTAGAAGGGGGGGCTGGTCAGCCCCAGCATTTT	CASSVEGGAGQPQHF
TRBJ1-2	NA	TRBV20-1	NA	TGCAGTGCTAGTCACGGGTTGAATGGCTACACCTTC	CSASHGLNGYTF
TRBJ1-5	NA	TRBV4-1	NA	TGCGCCAGCAGCCAAGCTCTGGGCGCAGGCCAGCCCCAGCATTTT	CASSQALGAGQPQHF
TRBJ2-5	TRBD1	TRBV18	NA	TGTGCCAGCTCACCGGGACAGGGGGAGACCCAGTACTTC	CASSPGQGETQYF
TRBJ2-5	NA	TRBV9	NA	TGTGCCAGCAGCGCAGGACCGGGGGTGGGAGAGACCCAGTACTTC	CASSAGPGVGETQYF
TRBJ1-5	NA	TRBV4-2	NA	TGTGCCAGCAGCCAAGATGGGGGCAATCAGCCCCAGCATTTT	CASSQDGGNQPQHF
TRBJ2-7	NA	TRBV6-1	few	TGTGCCAGCAGTGAGGCTAGTAATTCCTACGAGCAGTACTTC	CASSEASNSYEQYF
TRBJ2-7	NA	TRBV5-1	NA	TGCGCCACAGAATCCGGGACTTTTAACCTCGAGCAGTACTTC	CATESGTFNLEQYF
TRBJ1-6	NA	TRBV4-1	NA	TGCGCCAGCAGCCAAGCTCTCGCCCTTTCGACAGCGACCAATTCACCCCTCCACTTT	CASSQALALSTATNSPLHF
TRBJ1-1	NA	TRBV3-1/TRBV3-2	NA	TGTGCCAGCAGCCAAGGGGGGGGTTCTTTCTTT	CASSQGGGSFF
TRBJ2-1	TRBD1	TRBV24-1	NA	TGTGCCACCGGGGACAGGAGTGTCAATGAGCAGTTCTTC	CATGDRSVNEQFF
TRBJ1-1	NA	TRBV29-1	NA	TGCAGCGTTGTCGTGACAACTAACACTGAAGCTTTCTTT	CSVVVTTNTEAFF
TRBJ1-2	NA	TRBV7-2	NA	TGTGCCAGCAGGCCGGAGGGGATGTACTATGGCTACACCTTC	CASRPEGMYYGYTF
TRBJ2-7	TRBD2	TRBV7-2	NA	TGTGCCAGCAGCTTCCAAGCGGGACCCACGAGCTCCTACGAGCAGTACTTC	CASSFQAGPTSSYEQYF
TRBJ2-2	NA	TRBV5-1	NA	TGCGCCAGCAGCACAGACCCTAGGAACACCGGGGAGCTGTTTTTT	CASSTDPRNTGELFF
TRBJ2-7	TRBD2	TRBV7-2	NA	TGTGCCAGCAGCCGCGGGGACTACCCCTACGAGCAGTACTTC	CASSRGDYPYEQYF
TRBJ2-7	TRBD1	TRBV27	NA	TGTGCCAGCAGTCCCAGGGGGCCCACCTACGAGCAGTACTTC	CASSPRGPTYEQYF
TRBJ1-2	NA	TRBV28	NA	TGTGCCAGCAGTGTGGTAGGGCGTTGGGGCTACACCTTC	CASSVVGRWGYTF
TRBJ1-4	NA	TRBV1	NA	TGCACCAGCAGCCAGGGGACAGGGTCTGCAACTAATGAAAAACTGTTTTTT	CTSSQGTGSATNEKLFF
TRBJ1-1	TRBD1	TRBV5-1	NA	TGCGCCAGCAGCTGGGGACAGGGACGCACTGAAGCTTTCTTT	CASSWGQGRTEAFF
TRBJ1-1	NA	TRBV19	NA	TGTGCCAGTAGTATCATCGCAGTGGGGAACACTGAAGCTTTCTTT	CASSIIAVGNTEAFF
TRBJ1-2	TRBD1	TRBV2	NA	TGTGCCAGCAGCCGACAGGGTAGGTGGGACTATGGCTACACCTTC	CASSRQGRWDYGYTF
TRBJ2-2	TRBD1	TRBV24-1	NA	TGTGCCACCAGTGACACGACAGGGGCCGGGACCGGGGAGCTGTTTTTT	CATSDTTGAGTGELFF
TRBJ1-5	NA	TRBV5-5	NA	TGTGCCAGCAGCTCCTCACAAACGAATCAGCCCCAGCATTTT	CASSSSQTNQPQHF
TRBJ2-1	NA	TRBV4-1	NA	TGCGCCAGCAGCCAAGTTAGTCTCGATGAGCAGTTCTTC	CASSQVSLDEQFF